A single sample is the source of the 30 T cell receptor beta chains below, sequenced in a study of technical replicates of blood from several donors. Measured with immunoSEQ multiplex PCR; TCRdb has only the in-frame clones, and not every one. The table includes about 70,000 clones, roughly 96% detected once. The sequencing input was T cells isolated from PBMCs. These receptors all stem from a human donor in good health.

The CDR3 region is CASSPGQANQPQHF. For the CDR3, the DNA is TGTGCCAGCAGTCCGGGACAGGCCAATCAGCCCCAGCATTTT. The J gene is TRBJ1-5, the V gene TRBV27; 8 nucleotides line up with TRBD1. With V trimmed by 5 bases and J by 3 bases, 3 bases remained unmatched. This CDR3 is built from 14 residues. CDR1 is MNHEY and CDR2 is SMNVEV in the germline V gene (reference sequence).

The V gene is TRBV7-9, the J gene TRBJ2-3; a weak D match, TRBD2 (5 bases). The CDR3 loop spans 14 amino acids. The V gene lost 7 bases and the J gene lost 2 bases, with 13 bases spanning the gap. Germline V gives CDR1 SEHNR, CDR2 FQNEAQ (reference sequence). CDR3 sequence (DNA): TGTGCCAGCAATCGTGGACTTCACACAGATACGCAGTATTTT. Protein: CASNRGLHTDTQYF.

The CDR3: CASSRTGPGNTIYF. As DNA, the CDR3 is TGTGCCAGCAGCCGGACAGGCCCCGGAAACACCATATATTTT. V and J are TRBV7-2 and TRBJ1-3; 7 nucleotides agree with TRBD1. The junction had 5 bases not matched to a gene; V was cut back by 5 bases and J by 4 bases. There are 14 residues in the CDR3. Germline V gene lookup returns CDR1 SGHTA and CDR2 FQGNSA.

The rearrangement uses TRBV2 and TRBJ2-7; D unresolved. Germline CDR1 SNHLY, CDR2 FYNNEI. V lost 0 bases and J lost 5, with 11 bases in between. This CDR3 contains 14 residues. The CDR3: CASSEASSGHEQYF. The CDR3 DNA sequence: TGTGCCAGCAGTGAAGCGTCAAGTGGGCACGAGCAGTACTTC. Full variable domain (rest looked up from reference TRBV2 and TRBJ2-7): EPEVTQTPSHQVTQMGQEVILRCVPISNHLYFYWYRQILGQKVEFLVSFYNNEISEKSEIFDDQFSVERPDGSNFTLKIRSTKLEDSAMYFCASSEASSGHEQYFGPGTRLTVT.

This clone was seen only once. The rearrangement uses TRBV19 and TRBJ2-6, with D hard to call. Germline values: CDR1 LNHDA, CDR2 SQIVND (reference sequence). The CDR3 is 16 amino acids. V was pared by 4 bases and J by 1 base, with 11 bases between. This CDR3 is CASSRYKLSGANVLTF. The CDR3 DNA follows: TGTGCCAGTAGTAGATACAAGTTGTCTGGGGCCAACGTCCTGACTTTC.

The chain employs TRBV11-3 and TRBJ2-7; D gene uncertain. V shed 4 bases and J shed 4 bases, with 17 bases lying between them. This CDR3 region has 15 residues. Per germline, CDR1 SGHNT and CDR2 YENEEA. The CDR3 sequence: CASSSGNSGFYEQYF. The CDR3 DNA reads TGTGCCAGCAGCTCGGGTAACTCGGGTTTTTACGAGCAGTACTTC.

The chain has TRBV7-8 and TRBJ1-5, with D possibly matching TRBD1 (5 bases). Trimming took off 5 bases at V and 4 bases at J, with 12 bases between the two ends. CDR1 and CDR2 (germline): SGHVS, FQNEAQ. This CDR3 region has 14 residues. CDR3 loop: CASSRDSLNQPQHF. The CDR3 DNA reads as TGTGCCAGCAGCCGGGACTCACTTAATCAGCCCCAGCATTTT.

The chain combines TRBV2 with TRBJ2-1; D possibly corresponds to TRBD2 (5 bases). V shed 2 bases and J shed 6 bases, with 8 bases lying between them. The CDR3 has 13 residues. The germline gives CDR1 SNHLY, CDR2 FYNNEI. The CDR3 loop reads CASSERGSNEQFF. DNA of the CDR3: TGTGCCAGCAGTGAACGTGGGAGCAATGAGCAGTTCTTC. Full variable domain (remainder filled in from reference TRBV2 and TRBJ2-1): EPEVTQTPSHQVTQMGQEVILRCVPISNHLYFYWYRQILGQKVEFLVSFYNNEISEKSEIFDDQFSVERPDGSNFTLKIRSTKLEDSAMYFCASSERGSNEQFFGPGTRLTVL.

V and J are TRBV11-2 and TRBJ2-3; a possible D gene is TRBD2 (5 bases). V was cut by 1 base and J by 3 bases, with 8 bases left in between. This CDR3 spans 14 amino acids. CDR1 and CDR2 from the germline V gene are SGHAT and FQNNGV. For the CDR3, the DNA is TGTGCCAGCAGCTTAGGAGGGAGTACAGATACGCAGTATTTT. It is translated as CASSLGGSTDTQYF.

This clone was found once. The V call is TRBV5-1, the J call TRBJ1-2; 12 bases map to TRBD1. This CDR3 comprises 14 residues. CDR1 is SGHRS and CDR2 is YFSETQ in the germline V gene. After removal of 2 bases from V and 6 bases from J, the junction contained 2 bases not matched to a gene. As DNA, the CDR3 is TGCGCCAGCAGCTTCCGGGACAGGGGGCATGGCTACACCTTC. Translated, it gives CASSFRDRGHGYTF.

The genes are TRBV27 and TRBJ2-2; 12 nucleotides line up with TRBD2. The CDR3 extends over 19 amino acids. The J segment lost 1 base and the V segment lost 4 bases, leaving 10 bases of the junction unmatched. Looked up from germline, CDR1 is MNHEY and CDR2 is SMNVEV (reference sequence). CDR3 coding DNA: TGTGCCAGCAGTTCCCGGACTAGCGGGACTTCTATGAACACCGGGGAGCTGTTTTTT. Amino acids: CASSSRTSGTSMNTGELFF.

CDR3 amino acids: CASSFVSGGGQFF. CDR3 DNA: TGTGCCAGCAGCTTTGTTAGCGGGGGTGGGCAGTTCTTC. The chain recombines TRBV11-2 with TRBJ2-1; 9 positions agree with TRBD2. Germline loops: CDR1 SGHAT, CDR2 FQNNGV. J was trimmed by 12 bases and V by 3 bases; bases with no gene match: 6. This CDR3 is built from 13 residues.

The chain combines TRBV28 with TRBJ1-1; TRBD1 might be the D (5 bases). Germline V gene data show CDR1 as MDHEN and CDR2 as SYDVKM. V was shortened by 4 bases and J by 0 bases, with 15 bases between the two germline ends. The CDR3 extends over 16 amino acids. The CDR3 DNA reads TGTGCCAGCAGTTCGCCTCAGGGCTCCATGAACACTGAAGCTTTCTTT. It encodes CASSSPQGSMNTEAFF. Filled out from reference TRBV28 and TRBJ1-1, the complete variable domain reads DVKVTQSSRYLVKRTGEKVFLECVQDMDHENMFWYRQDPGLGLRLIYFSYDVKMKEKGDIPEGYSVSREKKERFSLILESASTNQTSMYLCASSSPQGSMNTEAFFGQGTRLTVV.

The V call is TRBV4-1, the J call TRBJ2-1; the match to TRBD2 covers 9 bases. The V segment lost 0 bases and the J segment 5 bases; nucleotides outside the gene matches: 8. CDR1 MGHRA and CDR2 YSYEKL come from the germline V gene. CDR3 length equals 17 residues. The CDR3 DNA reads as TGCGCCAGCAGCCAAGACCGCAGGACTAGCGCTGACAATGAGCAGTTCTTC. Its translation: CASSQDRRTSADNEQFF.

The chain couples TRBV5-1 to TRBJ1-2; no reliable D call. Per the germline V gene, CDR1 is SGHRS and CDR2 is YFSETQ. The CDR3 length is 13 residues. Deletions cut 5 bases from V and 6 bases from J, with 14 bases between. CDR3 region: CASRTFGVDGYTF. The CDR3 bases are TGCGCCAGCAGGACGTTCGGGGTAGATGGCTACACCTTC. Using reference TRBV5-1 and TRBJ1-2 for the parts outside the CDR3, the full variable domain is KAGVTQTPRYLIKTRGQQVTLSCSPISGHRSVSWYQQTPGQGLQFLFEYFSETQRNKGNFPGRFSGRQFSNSRSEMNVSTLELGDSALYLCASRTFGVDGYTFGSGTRLTVV.

CDR3 nucleotide sequence: TGTGCCAGCAGTTTAACCGGTCTGAGCTCCTACAATGAGCAGTTCTTC. It specifies CASSLTGLSSYNEQFF. The V and J genes are TRBV27 and TRBJ2-1; no definite D call. The V gene lost 2 bases and the J gene lost 0 bases, with 11 bases spanning the gap. This CDR3 is 16 amino acids long. CDR1 is MNHEY, CDR2 SMNVEV, per germline (reference sequence).

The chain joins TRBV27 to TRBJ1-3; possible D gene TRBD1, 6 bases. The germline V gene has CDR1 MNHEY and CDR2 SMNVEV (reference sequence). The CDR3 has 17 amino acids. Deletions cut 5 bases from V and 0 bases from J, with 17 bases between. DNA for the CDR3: TGTGCCAGCAGTCCGGTAGGGGGGGGCCTCTCTGGAAACACCATATATTTT. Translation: CASSPVGGGLSGNTIYF.

The CDR3: CASSEREGIDIQYF. The CDR3 DNA reads TGTGCCAGCAGTGAGAGGGAGGGGATAGACATTCAGTACTTC. The gene calls are TRBV28 and TRBJ2-4; 7 bases match TRBD2. The trim removed 5 bases at V and 8 bases at J, leaving 9 bases unmatched. The CDR3 covers 14 residues. Per the germline V gene, CDR1 is MDHEN and CDR2 is SYDVKM.

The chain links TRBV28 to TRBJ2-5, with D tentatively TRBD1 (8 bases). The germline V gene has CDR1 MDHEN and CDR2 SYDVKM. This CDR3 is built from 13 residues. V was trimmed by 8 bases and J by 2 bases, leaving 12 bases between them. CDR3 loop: CASGRDRQETQYF. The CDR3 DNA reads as TGTGCCAGCGGGAGGGACAGGCAAGAGACCCAGTACTTC. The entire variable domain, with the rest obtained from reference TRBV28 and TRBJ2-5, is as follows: DVKVTQSSRYLVKRTGEKVFLECVQDMDHENMFWYRQDPGLGLRLIYFSYDVKMKEKGDIPEGYSVSREKKERFSLILESASTNQTSMYLCASGRDRQETQYFGPGTRLLVL.

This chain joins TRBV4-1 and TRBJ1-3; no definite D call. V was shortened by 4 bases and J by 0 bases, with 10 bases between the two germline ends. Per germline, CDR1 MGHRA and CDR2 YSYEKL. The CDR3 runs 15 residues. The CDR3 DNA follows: TGCGCCAGCAGCCCTTCCCAGAACTCTGGAAACACCATATATTTT. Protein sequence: CASSPSQNSGNTIYF.

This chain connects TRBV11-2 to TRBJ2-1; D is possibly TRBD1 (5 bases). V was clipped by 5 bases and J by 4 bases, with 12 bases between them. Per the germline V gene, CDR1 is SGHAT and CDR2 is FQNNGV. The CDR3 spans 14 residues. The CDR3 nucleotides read TGTGCCAGCAGCCCCATGACAGATTACAATGAGCAGTTCTTC. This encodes CASSPMTDYNEQFF.

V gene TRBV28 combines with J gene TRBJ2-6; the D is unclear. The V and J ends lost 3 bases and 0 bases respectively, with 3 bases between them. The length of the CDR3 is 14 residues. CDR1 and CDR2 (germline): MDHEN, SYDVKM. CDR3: CASSLSSGANVLTF. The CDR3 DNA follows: TGTGCCAGCAGTTTGAGCTCTGGGGCCAACGTCCTGACTTTC.

The CDR3 bases are TGTGCCAGCAGGGACGGGACAGCCACTAGCACAGATACGCAGTATTTT. It yields the protein CASRDGTATSTDTQYF. The V gene is TRBV25-1, the J gene TRBJ2-3; 7 bases line up with TRBD1. Germline loops: CDR1 MGHDK, CDR2 SYGVNS. J gave up 0 bases and V 6 bases, and 9 bases lay outside the gene matches. The CDR3 loop spans 16 amino acids.

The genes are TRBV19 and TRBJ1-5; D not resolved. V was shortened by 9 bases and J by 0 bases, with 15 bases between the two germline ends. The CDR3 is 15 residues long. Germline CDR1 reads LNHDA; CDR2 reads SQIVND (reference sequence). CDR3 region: CASSVYGSSNQPQHF. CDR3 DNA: TGTGCCAGCTCCGTTTATGGCTCTAGCAATCAGCCCCAGCATTTT.

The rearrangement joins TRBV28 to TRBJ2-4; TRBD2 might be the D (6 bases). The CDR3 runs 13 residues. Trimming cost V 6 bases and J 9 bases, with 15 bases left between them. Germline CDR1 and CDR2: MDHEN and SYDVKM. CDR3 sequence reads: CASREGMKGIQYF. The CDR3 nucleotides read TGTGCCAGCAGGGAGGGTATGAAGGGCATTCAGTACTTC. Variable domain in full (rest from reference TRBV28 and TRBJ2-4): DVKVTQSSRYLVKRTGEKVFLECVQDMDHENMFWYRQDPGLGLRLIYFSYDVKMKEKGDIPEGYSVSREKKERFSLILESASTNQTSMYLCASREGMKGIQYFGAGTRLSVL.

The DNA for the CDR3 is TGCGCCAGCAGCCCCCCGCTAGCGGGGGGGAGGGCCAAAAACATTCAGTACTTC. It translates to CASSPPLAGGRAKNIQYF. The rearrangement uses TRBV4-1 and TRBJ2-4; 12 bases are shared with TRBD2. The CDR3 loop spans 18 amino acids. Germline CDR1 reads MGHRA; CDR2 reads YSYEKL. V gave up 4 bases and J gave up 1 base; unmatched junction bases: 8.

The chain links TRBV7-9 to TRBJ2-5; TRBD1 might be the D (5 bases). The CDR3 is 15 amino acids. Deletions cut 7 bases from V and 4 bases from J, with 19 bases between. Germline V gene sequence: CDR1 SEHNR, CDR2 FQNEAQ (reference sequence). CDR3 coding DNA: TGTGCCAGCACCCCCAGCCCACAGGTCACAGAGACCCAGTACTTC. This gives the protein CASTPSPQVTETQYF.

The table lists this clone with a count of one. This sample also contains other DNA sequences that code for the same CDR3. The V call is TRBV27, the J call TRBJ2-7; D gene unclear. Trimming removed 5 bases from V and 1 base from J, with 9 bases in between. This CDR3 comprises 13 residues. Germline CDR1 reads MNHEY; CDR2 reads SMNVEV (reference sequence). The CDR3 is CASSLRQSYEQYF. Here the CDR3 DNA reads TGTGCCAGCAGTCTCCGACAATCCTACGAGCAGTACTTC.

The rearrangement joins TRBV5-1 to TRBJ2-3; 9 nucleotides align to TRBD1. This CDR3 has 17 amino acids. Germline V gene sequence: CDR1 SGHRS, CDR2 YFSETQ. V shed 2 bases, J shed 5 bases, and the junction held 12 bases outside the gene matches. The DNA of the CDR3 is TGCGCCAGCAGCTTACTACCGGGACAGGGTATAGGAGATACGCAGTATTTT. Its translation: CASSLLPGQGIGDTQYF. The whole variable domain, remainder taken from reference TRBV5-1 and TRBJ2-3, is KAGVTQTPRYLIKTRGQQVTLSCSPISGHRSVSWYQQTPGQGLQFLFEYFSETQRNKGNFPGRFSGRQFSNSRSEMNVSTLELGDSALYLCASSLLPGQGIGDTQYFGPGTRLTVL.

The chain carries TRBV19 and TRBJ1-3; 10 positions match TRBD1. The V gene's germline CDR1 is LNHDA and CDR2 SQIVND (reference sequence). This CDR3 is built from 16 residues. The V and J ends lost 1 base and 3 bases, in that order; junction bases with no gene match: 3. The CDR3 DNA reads TGTGCCAGTAGTATAGGAGGGACAGGGGTTGGAAACACCATATATTTT. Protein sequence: CASSIGGTGVGNTIYF.